This record looks at one T cell receptor beta chain sequence and its context. Its antigen remains unidentified. Germline V gives CDR1 SGHDT, CDR2 YYEEEE. The CDR3 extends over 15 amino acids. The trim removed 4 bases at V and 3 bases at J, leaving 8 bases unmatched. Primers for the PCR totalled 60 Vbeta and 13 Jbeta. Sequenced by immunoSEQ multiplex PCR; TCRdb stores in-frame clones only, minus some. The table lists 200,000 or so clones, around 81% of them singletons. The entry originates in a study of cytomegalovirus exposure and HLA in healthy donors. The study, taken as a whole, reports: Later analysis suggested links between common viral pathogens and several top significant clusters.

Sequencing used PBMCs. The receptor's source is a woman between 18 and 29 years old in good health and CMV-seropositive. This chain joins TRBV5-6 and TRBJ2-7, with 9 bases fitting TRBD1. This CDR3 reads CASSGGTGFLYEQYF. The CDR3 nucleotides read TGTGCCAGCAGCGGCGGGACAGGGTTCCTCTACGAGCAGTACTTC.